Below are 10 T cell receptor beta chains sequenced from a single sample in a study. TCRdb used MiXCR to reprocess the RT-PCR reads, holding one entry per CDR3 protein. The sample yields 650,000 to 800,000 distinct CDR3 sequences, 12% to 15% seen once. Sequencing used memory CD4+ T cells from blood. These receptor sequences come from a female donor in good health, serving as a healthy control.

The genes are TRBV19 and TRBJ2-1; D unresolved. Between the trimmed V and J ends, which lost 0 bases and 0 bases, there was a span of 9 bases. The CDR3 runs 16 residues. Germline V lookup: CDR1 LNHDA, CDR2 SQIVND (reference sequence). CDR3 nucleotides: TGTGCCAGTAGTATAGAGCCTAGTAACTCCTACAATGAGCAGTTCTTC. It translates to CASSIEPSNSYNEQFF.

The J gene is TRBJ1-4, the V gene TRBV4-1; 10 positions agree with TRBD1. The CDR3 loop spans 16 amino acids. Germline CDR1 MGHRA, CDR2 YSYEKL. The J segment lost 5 bases and the V segment lost 3 bases, leaving 6 bases of the junction unmatched. The CDR3 nucleotides read TGCGCCAGCAGCCAGGATCCGGGACAGGGGAATGAAAAACTGTTTTTT. The encoded protein is CASSQDPGQGNEKLFF.

The J gene is TRBJ2-7, the V gene TRBV20-1, with 7 nucleotides matching TRBD2. Germline V gene data show CDR1 as DFQATT and CDR2 as SNEGSKA (reference sequence). This CDR3 has 18 amino acids. The V gene end was trimmed by 3 bases and the J gene end by 2 bases; junction bases not matched to a gene: 19. DNA of the CDR3: TGCAGTGCTAGTCCTAGCGGAGGGTTCAACCGTGCCGCCTACGAGCAGTACTTC. This encodes CSASPSGGFNRAAYEQYF.

This clonotype came up a few times. This sequence joins TRBV7-9 and TRBJ1-5, with D possibly matching TRBD1 (5 bases). V lost 1 base, J lost 2 bases, and 12 bases lay in between. Germline V gene lookup returns CDR1 SEHNR and CDR2 FQNEAQ (reference sequence). The CDR3 sequence is 16 residues long. The CDR3 bases are TGTGCCAGCAGCTTAGTGGGACCGACAGGCAATCAGCCCCAGCATTTT. Amino acids: CASSLVGPTGNQPQHF.

This clonotype was seen only a few times. The chain has TRBV9 and TRBJ1-2, with a possible D match to TRBD1 (5 bases). Between the trimmed V and J ends, which lost 2 bases and 8 bases, there was a span of 13 bases. Germline CDR1 is SGDLS and CDR2 is YYNGEE. The CDR3 loop spans 13 amino acids. The CDR3 protein is CASSVTGREGYTF. The CDR3 coding sequence is TGTGCCAGCAGCGTCACGGGACGGGAGGGCTACACCTTC. Filled out from reference TRBV9 and TRBJ1-2, the complete variable domain reads DSGVTQTPKHLITATGQRVTLRCSPRSGDLSVYWYQQSLDQGLQFLIQYYNGEERAKGNILERFSAQQFPDLHSELNLSSLELGDSALYFCASSVTGREGYTFGSGTRLTVV.

This clonotype occurred many times. This rearrangement joins TRBV7-9 to TRBJ2-1, with 8 bases fitting TRBD2. The CDR3 sequence is 14 residues long. With V trimmed by 2 bases and J by 8 bases, 5 bases remained unmatched. Per germline, CDR1 SEHNR and CDR2 FQNEAQ (reference sequence). This CDR3 is CASSLSREAYEQFF. In DNA form, the CDR3 reads TGTGCCAGCAGCTTATCGCGGGAGGCATATGAGCAGTTCTTC.

This clonotype appeared a few times. This rearrangement joins TRBV7-2 to TRBJ2-7; 10 nucleotides agree with TRBD1. Germline loops: CDR1 SGHTA, CDR2 FQGNSA. The V segment lost 5 bases and the J segment 3 bases; nucleotides outside the gene matches: 7. CDR3 size: 15 residues. In nucleotides, the CDR3 is TGTGCCAGCAGCACTGGACAGGGGGGGTTCTACGAGCAGTACTTC. It yields the protein CASSTGQGGFYEQYF.

The table lists this clonotype with a few counts. The chain combines TRBV7-9 with TRBJ1-3, with unresolved D. The CDR3 is 14 residues long. Between the trimmed V and J ends, which lost 2 bases and 7 bases, there was a span of 12 bases. Germline CDR1 is SEHNR and CDR2 is FQNEAQ (reference sequence). CDR3 residues: CASSLPQVLNTIYF. The CDR3 DNA follows: TGTGCCAGCAGCTTACCGCAGGTCCTGAACACCATATATTTT.

Only a few counts were recorded for this clonotype. The J gene is TRBJ2-1, the V gene TRBV15, with 10 positions matching TRBD2. The V segment lost 5 bases and the J segment 4 bases; nucleotides outside the gene matches: 8. The CDR3 has 16 residues. Germline CDR1 and CDR2: LNHNV and YYDKDF (reference sequence). As DNA, the CDR3 is TGTGCCACCAGCGCACCGGGACTAGCGTATTACAATGAGCAGTTCTTC. Amino acids: CATSAPGLAYYNEQFF.

This clonotype was seen a handful of times. This chain connects TRBV7-9 to TRBJ2-5, with TRBD2 as a possible D gene (6 bases). V lost 4 bases and J lost 5, with 14 bases in between. From germline, CDR1 is SEHNR and CDR2 FQNEAQ (reference sequence). The CDR3 is 14 residues long. CDR3 amino acids: CASSSTSRAETQYF. The CDR3 region has the DNA TGTGCCAGCAGCTCGACTAGTAGGGCGGAGACCCAGTACTTC.